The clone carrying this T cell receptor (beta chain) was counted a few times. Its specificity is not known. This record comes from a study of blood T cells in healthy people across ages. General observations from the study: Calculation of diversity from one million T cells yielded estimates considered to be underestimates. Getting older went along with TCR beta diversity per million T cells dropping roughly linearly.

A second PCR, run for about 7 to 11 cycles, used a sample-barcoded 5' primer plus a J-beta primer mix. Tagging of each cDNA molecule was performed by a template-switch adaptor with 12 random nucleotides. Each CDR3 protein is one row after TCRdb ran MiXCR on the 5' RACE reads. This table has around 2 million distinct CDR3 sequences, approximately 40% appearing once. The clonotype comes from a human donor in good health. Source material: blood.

CDR3 residues: CSARVGEGWRSPLHF. The CDR3 nucleotides read TGCAGTGCTAGAGTCGGGGAGGGTTGGCGCTCACCCCTCCACTTT. The chain has TRBV20-1 and TRBJ1-6; D gene uncertain. The CDR3 length is 15 residues. Trimming left V 1 base short and J 10 bases short, with 17 bases between. Per germline, CDR1 DFQATT and CDR2 SNEGSKA (reference sequence).